The 20 T cell receptor beta chains listed next were all sequenced from one sample in a study of blood T cell repertoires in COVID-19. Method: immunoSEQ multiplex PCR; TCRdb's copy keeps in-frame clones and lacks some. The table has 100,000 or so clones, roughly 81% seen once; the top ten hold over 9.5%. Sequences were obtained from peripheral blood. The receptors were gathered from a human donor in a cohort sampled during active COVID-19.

This clone was seen a single time. The gene calls are TRBV12-3 or TRBV12-4 and TRBJ2-1; 10 bases fit TRBD1. The CDR3 consists of 13 residues. V shed 4 bases and J 9 bases; nucleotides not matched to a gene: 3. This CDR3 reads CASSSRTGGEQFF. For the CDR3, the DNA is TGTGCCAGCAGTTCCCGGACAGGGGGTGAGCAGTTCTTC.

The chain employs TRBV3-1 (or the pseudogene TRBV3-2) and TRBJ2-6, with unresolved D. CDR1 and CDR2 (germline): LGHDT, YNNKEL (reference sequence). There are 16 residues in the CDR3. V lost 0 bases and J lost 4, with 10 bases in between. CDR3 sequence (DNA): TGTGCCAGCAGCCAAGATCTGCGGATCGGGGCCAACGTCCTGACTTTC. The encoded protein is CASSQDLRIGANVLTF.

V usage is TRBV14 and J usage is TRBJ2-7, with 9 bases that match TRBD2. The CDR3 runs 15 residues. Germline CDR1 reads SGHDN; CDR2 reads FVKESK. The J segment lost 2 bases and the V segment lost 3 bases, leaving 5 bases of the junction unmatched. CDR3 residues: CASSQGGRATYEQYF. Here the CDR3 DNA reads TGTGCCAGCAGCCAGGGCGGGAGGGCCACCTACGAGCAGTACTTC.

This clone was observed a few times. This chain joins TRBV27 and TRBJ2-7; 10 bases match TRBD2. The CDR3 is made up of 15 amino acids. The V segment lost 4 bases and the J segment 2 bases; nucleotides outside the gene matches: 5. Germline loops: CDR1 MNHEY, CDR2 SMNVEV (reference sequence). CDR3 residues: CASSSLAGGTYEQYF. In nucleotides, the CDR3 is TGTGCCAGCAGTTCGTTAGCGGGAGGCACCTACGAGCAGTACTTC.

The V call is TRBV11-3, the J call TRBJ2-1; D uncertain. V was cut by 5 bases and J by 8 bases, with 10 bases left in between. The CDR3 contains 12 residues. Germline CDR1 reads SGHNT; CDR2 reads YENEEA. Here the CDR3 DNA reads TGTGCCAGCAGCGTCACATTCGATGAGCAGTTCTTC. Its translation: CASSVTFDEQFF.

V is TRBV28 and J is TRBJ1-4; 11 nucleotides match TRBD1. Germline V CDR1 and CDR2: MDHEN, SYDVKM. CDR3 length: 16 amino acids. The ends lost 5 bases at V and 7 bases at J; junction bases unmatched: 9. The CDR3 bases are TGTGCCAGCAGTCCGTACGGACAGGGGGCCGGTGAAAAACTGTTTTTT. Translated, it gives CASSPYGQGAGEKLFF. Together with reference TRBV28 and TRBJ1-4, the CDR3 gives the full variable domain: DVKVTQSSRYLVKRTGEKVFLECVQDMDHENMFWYRQDPGLGLRLIYFSYDVKMKEKGDIPEGYSVSREKKERFSLILESASTNQTSMYLCASSPYGQGAGEKLFFGSGTQLSVL.

The chain combines TRBV24-1 with TRBJ2-1; D is unresolved. The V end was cut by 3 bases, the J end by 5 bases, with 4 bases between. The CDR3 runs 12 residues. CDR1 and CDR2 (germline): KGHDR, SFDVKD. CDR3 sequence: CATSDLHNEQFF. As DNA, the CDR3 is TGTGCCACCAGTGATCTTCACAATGAGCAGTTCTTC.

V gene TRBV9 combines with J gene TRBJ2-1; the match to TRBD1 covers 12 bases. CDR1 SGDLS and CDR2 YYNGEE come from the germline V gene. This CDR3 comprises 17 residues. V lost 2 bases to trimming and J lost 6 bases; unmatched junction nucleotides: 9. The CDR3 loop reads CASSVPGQGAWGNEQFF. The CDR3 DNA sequence: TGTGCCAGCAGCGTCCCGGGACAGGGGGCGTGGGGCAATGAGCAGTTCTTC.

The chain has TRBV19 and TRBJ2-5; possibly TRBD2 for D (5 bases). The CDR3 covers 16 residues. Trimming removed 7 bases from V and 4 bases from J, with 22 bases in between. The germline V gene has CDR1 LNHDA and CDR2 SQIVND (reference sequence). The CDR3 nucleotides are TGTGCCAGTAAGGAGGTCCCGAACCGGCCTGGAGAGACCCAGTACTTC. It translates to CASKEVPNRPGETQYF. The full variable domain, with the rest looked up from reference TRBV19 and TRBJ2-5, is DGGITQSPKYLFRKEGQNVTLSCEQNLNHDAMYWYRQDPGQGLRLIYYSQIVNDFQKGDIAEGYSVSREKKESFPLTVTSAQKNPTAFYLCASKEVPNRPGETQYFGPGTRLLVL.

The chain joins TRBV6-2 or TRBV6-3 to TRBJ2-4; the D gene is possibly TRBD1 (8 bases). V lost 5 bases to trimming and J lost 0 bases, with 17 bases between them. In germline, CDR1 is MNHEY, CDR2 SVGEGT. The CDR3 runs to 17 residues. The CDR3 is CASSDRTGRGAKNIQYF. In nucleotides, the CDR3 is TGTGCCAGCAGTGACCGGACAGGGAGGGGAGCCAAAAACATTCAGTACTTC.

This rearrangement joins TRBV10-3 to TRBJ2-7, with D maybe TRBD1 (5 bases). Germline values: CDR1 ENHRY, CDR2 SYGVKD. V gave up 7 bases and J gave up 1 base, with 14 bases separating them. The CDR3 contains 14 residues. CDR3 bases: TGTGCCATCATGGGCAGGGTAGGGTCCTACGAGCAGTACTTC. Its translation is CAIMGRVGSYEQYF.

This sequence joins TRBV27 and TRBJ1-3; D unclear. This CDR3 contains 14 residues. Trimming left V 10 bases short and J 0 bases short, with 13 bases between. Germline V gene lookup returns CDR1 MNHEY and CDR2 SMNVEV (reference sequence). CDR3 protein: CATRGLSSGNTIYF. The CDR3 DNA reads as TGTGCCACTCGAGGCCTGAGCTCTGGAAACACCATATATTTT.

The chain carries TRBV6-5 and TRBJ2-7; the D is unclear. This CDR3 comprises 13 residues. Trimming shortened V by 5 bases and J by 3 bases, and 11 bases separated the two germline ends. CDR1 MNHEY and CDR2 SVGAGI come from the germline V gene. This CDR3 reads CASSMAERYEQYF. CDR3 DNA sequence: TGTGCCAGCAGTATGGCAGAACGCTACGAGCAGTACTTC.

This clone was observed a single time. The gene calls are TRBV28 and TRBJ1-5; TRBD1 matches at 8 bases. Germline loops: CDR1 MDHEN, CDR2 SYDVKM. V shed 1 base, J shed 4 bases, and the junction held 15 bases outside the gene matches. The CDR3 spans 19 residues. The CDR3 here is CASSLSLSLTGDVNQPQHF. The CDR3 DNA reads TGTGCCAGCAGTTTATCTCTTAGTCTGACAGGGGACGTGAATCAGCCCCAGCATTTT.

The chain carries TRBV5-5 and TRBJ2-5, with D possibly being TRBD2 (6 bases). This CDR3 is built from 13 residues. The V end lost 4 bases, the J end lost 2 bases, and 9 bases lay between the germline ends. Germline CDR1 and CDR2: SGHKS and YYEKEE (reference sequence). CDR3 sequence: CASSAGLQETQYF. DNA of the CDR3: TGTGCCAGCAGCGCGGGACTTCAAGAGACCCAGTACTTC.

CDR3 coding DNA: TGTGCCGGAGCGGGCAGGGATGCCTACGAGCAGTACTTC. Encoded protein: CAGAGRDAYEQYF. V is TRBV7-9 and J is TRBJ2-7; D possibly corresponds to TRBD2 (6 bases). V lost 11 bases and J 2 bases, leaving 16 bases between the germline ends. Per the germline V gene, CDR1 is SEHNR and CDR2 is FQNEAQ (reference sequence). The CDR3 spans 13 residues.

V is TRBV27 and J is TRBJ2-4; maybe TRBD1 (6 bases). V was pared by 3 bases and J by 8 bases, with 17 bases between. Germline V gene sequence: CDR1 MNHEY, CDR2 SMNVEV (reference sequence). The CDR3 runs 15 residues. The CDR3 sequence is CASSFEGHTGYIQYF. The CDR3 nucleotides read TGTGCCAGCAGTTTTGAGGGCCATACAGGGTACATTCAGTACTTC.

The chain combines TRBV7-9 with TRBJ1-1; TRBD1 aligns across 9 bases. CDR3 size: 14 residues. V dropped 6 bases and J dropped 4; count of bases not matched to a gene: 6. Germline values: CDR1 SEHNR, CDR2 FQNEAQ (reference sequence). CDR3 nucleotide sequence: TGTGCCAGCAGACTGACAGGGGGGTCCACTGAAGCTTTCTTT. Translation: CASRLTGGSTEAFF. The full variable domain, rest sourced from reference TRBV7-9 and TRBJ1-1, is DTGVSQNPRHKITKRGQNVTFRCDPISEHNRLYWYRQTLGQGPEFLTYFQNEAQLEKSRLLSDRFSAERPKGSFSTLEIQRTEQGDSAMYLCASRLTGGSTEAFFGQGTRLTVV.

The V call is TRBV27, the J call TRBJ2-7; the D is unclear. The V end lost 2 bases, the J end lost 9 bases, and 14 bases lay between the germline ends. CDR1 is MNHEY, CDR2 SMNVEV, per germline (reference sequence). The CDR3 runs to 13 residues. CDR3 nucleotides: TGTGCCAGCAGTTTACGGGTAGCCGAGTGGCAGTACTTC. This sequence encodes CASSLRVAEWQYF.

The CDR3 loop is CASHSGSSYNEQFF. In DNA, the CDR3 is TGTGCCAGCCACTCGGGGAGCTCCTACAATGAGCAGTTCTTC. The chain employs TRBV9 and TRBJ2-1; D may be TRBD2 (5 bases). Germline assignment: CDR1 SGDLS and CDR2 YYNGEE. Trimming took 7 bases from V and 0 from J, leaving 11 bases between them. The CDR3 runs 14 residues.